These 8 T cell receptor beta chains originate from one sample sequenced in a study of OX40 agonist ivuxolimab in advanced cancers. This table comes from immunoSEQ multiplex PCR, and its TCRdb copy is limited to in-frame clones, with some not included. In the table there are about 69,000 clones, approximately 90% of which are singletons. The source was CD4+ or CD8+ T cells sorted from blood, collected in a trial of the OX40 agonist ivuxolimab. The receptors stem from an adult with an advanced solid tumor such as melanoma, head and neck, liver or kidney cancer.

The rearrangement joins TRBV15 to TRBJ2-7; 8 bases fit TRBD2. The CDR3 sequence is 14 residues long. Germline V gene data show CDR1 as LNHNV and CDR2 as YYDKDF (reference sequence). The junction had 2 bases not matched to a gene; V was cut back by 4 bases and J by 0 bases. CDR3 sequence: CATSKAGASYEQYF. CDR3 bases: TGTGCCACCAGCAAAGCGGGAGCCTCCTACGAGCAGTACTTC. The full variable domain, with the rest looked up from reference TRBV15 and TRBJ2-7, is DAMVIQNPRYQVTQFGKPVTLSCSQTLNHNVMYWYQQKSSQAPKLLFHYYDKDFNNEADTPDNFQSRRPNTSFCFLDIRSPGLGDTAMYLCATSKAGASYEQYFGPGTRLTVT.

The V and J genes are TRBV10-3 and TRBJ2-1, with D maybe TRBD2 (5 bases). Trimming shortened V by 4 bases and J by 6 bases, and 7 bases separated the two germline ends. The CDR3 consists of 12 residues. Germline loops: CDR1 ENHRY, CDR2 SYGVKD. For the CDR3, the DNA is TGTGCCATCAGTGGAGGAGGCAATGAGCAGTTCTTC. Translated: CAISGGGNEQFF.

This chain joins TRBV23-1 and TRBJ2-1; 7 bases fit TRBD2. TRBV23-1 is an ORF for which the function is uncertain. Losses at the gene ends were 11 bases for V and 3 bases for J; bases not matched to a gene: 13. This CDR3 contains 15 residues. The CDR3 DNA follows: TGCGCCTGGGAGGGAGGGCCGCCAGACTACAATGAGCAGTTCTTC. Amino acids: CAWEGGPPDYNEQFF.

The chain employs TRBV6-5 and TRBJ1-2, with D perhaps TRBD1 (5 bases). Trimming stripped 0 bases from V and 5 bases from J, with 10 bases between. This CDR3 is 14 amino acids long. Germline CDR1 is MNHEY and CDR2 is SVGAGI. The CDR3 coding sequence is TGTGCCAGCAGTTACTCGAGGCAGGGATATGGCTACACCTTC. Residues: CASSYSRQGYGYTF.

The chain has TRBV2 and TRBJ2-7; no reliable D call. V was shortened by 3 bases and J by 7 bases, with 10 bases between the two germline ends. This CDR3 is built from 12 residues. Looked up from germline, CDR1 is SNHLY and CDR2 is FYNNEI. The CDR3 loop is CASSDIMGEQYF. The CDR3, as DNA: TGTGCCAGCAGTGACATAATGGGGGAGCAGTACTTC. Full variable domain (remainder filled in from reference TRBV2 and TRBJ2-7): EPEVTQTPSHQVTQMGQEVILRCVPISNHLYFYWYRQILGQKVEFLVSFYNNEISEKSEIFDDQFSVERPDGSNFTLKIRSTKLEDSAMYFCASSDIMGEQYFGPGTRLTVT.

V gene TRBV27 combines with J gene TRBJ1-6; no reliable D call. The CDR3 is made up of 17 amino acids. The V gene's germline CDR1 is MNHEY and CDR2 SMNVEV (reference sequence). V was pared by 4 bases and J by 0 bases, with 13 bases between. The DNA for the CDR3 is TGTGCCAGCAGTTATAGCGTAACGAGCTCCTATAATTCACCCCTCCACTTT. Amino acids: CASSYSVTSSYNSPLHF.

The V and J genes are TRBV19 and TRBJ1-1; the D is unclear. The CDR3 totals 15 residues. Trimming left V 8 bases short and J 0 bases short, with 16 bases between. CDR1 is LNHDA, CDR2 SQIVND, per germline (reference sequence). As DNA, the CDR3 is TGTGCCAGTGGGAAGGCGGTAACCATGAACACTGAAGCTTTCTTT. Its translation is CASGKAVTMNTEAFF.

The chain has TRBV9 and TRBJ2-2; D may be TRBD2 (6 bases). Germline-derived CDR1 and CDR2 are SGDLS and YYNGEE. V lost 4 bases, J lost 5 bases, and 24 bases lay in between. The CDR3 totals 18 residues. The DNA for the CDR3 is TGTGCCAGCAGCCGGGAGACCGGGTGGGGTTTGCGGACCGGGGAGCTGTTTTTT. It codes for CASSRETGWGLRTGELFF.